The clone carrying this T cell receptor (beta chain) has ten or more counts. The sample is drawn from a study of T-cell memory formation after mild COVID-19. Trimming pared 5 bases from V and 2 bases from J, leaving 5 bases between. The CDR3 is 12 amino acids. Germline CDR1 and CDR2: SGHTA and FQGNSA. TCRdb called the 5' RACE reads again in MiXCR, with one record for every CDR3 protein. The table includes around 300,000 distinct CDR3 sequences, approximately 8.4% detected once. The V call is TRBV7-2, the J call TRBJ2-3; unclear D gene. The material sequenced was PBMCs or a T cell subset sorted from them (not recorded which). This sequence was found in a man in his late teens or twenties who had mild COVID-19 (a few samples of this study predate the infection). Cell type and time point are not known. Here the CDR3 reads CASSVPTDTQYF. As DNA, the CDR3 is TGTGCCAGCAGCGTGCCCACAGATACGCAGTATTTT. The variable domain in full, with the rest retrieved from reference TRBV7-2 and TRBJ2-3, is GAGVSQSPSNKVTEKGKDVELRCDPISGHTALYWYRQSLGQGLEFLIYFQGNSAPDKSGLPSDRFSAERTGGSVSTLTIQRTQQEDSAVYLCASSVPTDTQYFGPGTRLTVL.